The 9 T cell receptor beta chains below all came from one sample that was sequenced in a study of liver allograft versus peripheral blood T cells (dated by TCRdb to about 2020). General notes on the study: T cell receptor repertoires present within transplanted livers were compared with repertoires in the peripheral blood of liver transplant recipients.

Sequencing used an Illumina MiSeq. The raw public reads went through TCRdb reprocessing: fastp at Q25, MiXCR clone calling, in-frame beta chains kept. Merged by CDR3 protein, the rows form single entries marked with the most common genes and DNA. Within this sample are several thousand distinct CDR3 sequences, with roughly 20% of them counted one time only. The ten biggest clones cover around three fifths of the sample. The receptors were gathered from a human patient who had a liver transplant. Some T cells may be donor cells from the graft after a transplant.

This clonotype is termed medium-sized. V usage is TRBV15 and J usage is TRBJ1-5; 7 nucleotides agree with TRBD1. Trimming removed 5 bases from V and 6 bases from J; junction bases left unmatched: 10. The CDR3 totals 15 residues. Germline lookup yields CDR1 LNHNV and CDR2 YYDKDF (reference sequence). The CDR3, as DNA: TGTGCCACCAGCCTAGACAGGGAGGGTGGTCAGCCCCAGCATTTT. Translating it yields CATSLDREGGQPQHF.

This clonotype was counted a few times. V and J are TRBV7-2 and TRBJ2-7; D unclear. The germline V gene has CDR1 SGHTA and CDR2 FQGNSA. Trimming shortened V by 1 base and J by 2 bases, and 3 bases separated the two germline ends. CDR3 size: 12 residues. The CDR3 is CASSLVAYEQYF. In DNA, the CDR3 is TGTGCCAGCAGCTTAGTGGCCTACGAGCAGTACTTC.

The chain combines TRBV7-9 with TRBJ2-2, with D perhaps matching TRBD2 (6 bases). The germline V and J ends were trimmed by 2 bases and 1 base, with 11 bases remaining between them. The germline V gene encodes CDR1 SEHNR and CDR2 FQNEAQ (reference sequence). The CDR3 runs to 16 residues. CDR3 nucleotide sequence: TGTGCCAGCAGCTTACGGGGGACGGAGAACACCGGGGAGCTGTTTTTT. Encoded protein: CASSLRGTENTGELFF.

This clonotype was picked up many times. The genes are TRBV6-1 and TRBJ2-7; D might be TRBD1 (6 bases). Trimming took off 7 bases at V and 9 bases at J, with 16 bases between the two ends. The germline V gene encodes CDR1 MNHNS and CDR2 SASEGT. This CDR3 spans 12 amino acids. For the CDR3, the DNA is TGTGCCAGCATTTCGTGGGACAAGGGGCAGTACTTC. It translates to CASISWDKGQYF.

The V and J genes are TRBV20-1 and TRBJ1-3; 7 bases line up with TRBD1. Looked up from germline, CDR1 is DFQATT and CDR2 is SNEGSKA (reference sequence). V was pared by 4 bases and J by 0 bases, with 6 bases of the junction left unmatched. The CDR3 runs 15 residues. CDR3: CSAKETGNSGNTIYF. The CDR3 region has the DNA TGCAGTGCTAAAGAGACAGGGAACTCTGGAAACACCATATATTTT.

CDR3 in amino acids: CASSLGTGVSGANVLTF. CDR3 coding DNA: TGTGCCAGCAGTCTGGGGACAGGGGTCTCTGGGGCCAACGTCCTGACTTTC. The chain employs TRBV6-5 and TRBJ2-6; 10 nucleotides line up with TRBD1. Trimming removed 5 bases from V and 0 bases from J; junction bases left unmatched: 4. The germline gives CDR1 MNHEY, CDR2 SVGAGI. The CDR3 sequence is 17 residues long.

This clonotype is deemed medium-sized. DNA for the CDR3: TGTGCCAGCAGTTCCCGGGGAAGCCAAATGAACACTGAAGCTTTCTTT. Its translation: CASSSRGSQMNTEAFF. The rearrangement uses TRBV6-1 and TRBJ1-1, with D unresolved. CDR1 and CDR2 from the germline V gene are MNHNS and SASEGT. This CDR3 spans 16 amino acids. The ends were cut back, 5 bases at V and 0 bases at J, with 16 bases in the middle.

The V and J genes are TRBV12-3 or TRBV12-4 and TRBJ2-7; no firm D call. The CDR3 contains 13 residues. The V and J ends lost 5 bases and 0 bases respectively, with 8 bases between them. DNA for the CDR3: TGTGCCAGCAGTGTAGGGATCTCCTACGAGCAGTACTTC. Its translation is CASSVGISYEQYF.

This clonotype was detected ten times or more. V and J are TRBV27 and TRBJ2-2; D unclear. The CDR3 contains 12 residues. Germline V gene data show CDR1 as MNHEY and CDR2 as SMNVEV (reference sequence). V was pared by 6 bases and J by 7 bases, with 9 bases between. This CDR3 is CASSLSLGELFF. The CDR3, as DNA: TGTGCCAGCAGCTTAAGTCTCGGGGAGCTGTTTTTT.